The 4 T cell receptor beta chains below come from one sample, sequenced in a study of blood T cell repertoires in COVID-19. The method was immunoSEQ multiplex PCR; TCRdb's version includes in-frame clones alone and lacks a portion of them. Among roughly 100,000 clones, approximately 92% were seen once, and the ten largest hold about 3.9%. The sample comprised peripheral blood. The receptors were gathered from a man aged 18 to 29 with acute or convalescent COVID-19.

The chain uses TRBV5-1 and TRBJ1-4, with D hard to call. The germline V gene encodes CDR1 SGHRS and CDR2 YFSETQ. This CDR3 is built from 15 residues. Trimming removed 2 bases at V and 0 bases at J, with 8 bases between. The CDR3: CASSFMRSTNEKLFF. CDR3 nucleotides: TGCGCCAGCAGCTTTATGAGATCAACTAATGAAAAACTGTTTTTT.

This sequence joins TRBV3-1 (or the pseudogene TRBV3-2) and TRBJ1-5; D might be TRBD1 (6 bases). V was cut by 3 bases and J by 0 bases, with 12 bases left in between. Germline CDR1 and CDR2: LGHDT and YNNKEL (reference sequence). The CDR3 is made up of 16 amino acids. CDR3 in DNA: TGTGCCAGCAGCCACGGGACACACTATAGCAATCAGCCCCAGCATTTT. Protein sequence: CASSHGTHYSNQPQHF.

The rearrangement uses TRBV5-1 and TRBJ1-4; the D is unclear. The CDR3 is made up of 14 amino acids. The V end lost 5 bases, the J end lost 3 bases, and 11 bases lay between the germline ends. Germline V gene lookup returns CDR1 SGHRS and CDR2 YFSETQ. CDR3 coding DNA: TGCGCCAGCAGTTGGACTGACGCTAATGAAAAACTGTTTTTT. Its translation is CASSWTDANEKLFF.

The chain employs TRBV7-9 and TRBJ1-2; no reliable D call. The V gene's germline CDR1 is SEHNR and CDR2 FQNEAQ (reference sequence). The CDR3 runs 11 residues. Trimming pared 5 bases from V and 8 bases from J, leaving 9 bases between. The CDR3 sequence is CASSPWEGYTF. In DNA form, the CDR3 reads TGTGCCAGCAGCCCATGGGAGGGCTACACCTTC.